The present entry profiles one T cell receptor (beta chain) with its context. In the same sample, other DNA sequences code for this CDR3. V gave up 5 bases and J gave up 1 base, with 5 bases separating them. The CDR3 totals 12 residues. How the authors handled the data: Amplification of reference gene primers was used by the study to estimate nucleated cell counts. Generated by immunoSEQ multiplex PCR, the TCRdb table keeps only in-frame clones and is missing some. V and J calls and clone size are copied from that table; D and trimming were computed from the DNA. The sample lists fewer than 180,000 clones; around 90% were seen once. The data belong to a study of blood T cell repertoires in COVID-19. Study at large: The United States, Italy and Spain were the sources of the acute and convalescent COVID-19 samples. Sources were T cells, B-cell-depleted T cells, or PBMCs; the material itself was cDNA or gDNA.

The sequencing sample was made of peripheral blood. The TCR originated in a woman aged 60 to 75 with active or convalescent COVID-19. This chain joins TRBV12-3 or TRBV12-4 and TRBJ1-1; D unresolved. For the CDR3, the DNA is TGTGCCAGCAGTCCGGGGAACACTGAAGCTTTCTTT. This gives the protein CASSPGNTEAFF.